Below, 2 T cell receptor beta chains from the same sample are listed, as sequenced in a study of early T cells in non-severe SARS-CoV-2 infection. TCRdb independently ran MiXCR on the 5' RACE reads; one entry per CDR3 protein. The sample has around 53,000 distinct CDR3 sequences; 7% to 8% are singletons. Sequencing was done on a sample of whole blood. These receptors were obtained from an adult who was a healthcare worker with PCR-confirmed SARS-CoV-2 infection or an uninfected control (not recorded which).

Comment on this clonotype: Here the CDR3 omits its conserved ending phenylalanine or tryptophan, so a read error is the likely source. The chain has TRBV11-2 and TRBJ1-6; D is undetermined. V lost 0 bases to trimming and J lost 9 bases, with 6 bases between them. Germline V gives CDR1 SGHAT, CDR2 FQNNGV. CDR3 size: 13 residues. Here the CDR3 reads CASSLDRSSPLHL. CDR3 sequence (DNA): TGTGCCAGCAGCTTAGATCGGAGTTCACCCCTCCACTTG.

This clonotype occurred a few times. V and J are TRBV12-3 or TRBV12-4 and TRBJ1-2; 9 nucleotides line up with TRBD1. The CDR3 totals 15 residues. With 0 bases clipped from V and 2 bases from J, the junction kept 1 base outside the gene matches. CDR3 DNA: TGTGCCAGCAGTTTAGCCGGGACAGGGAACTATGGCTACACCTTC. Amino acid sequence: CASSLAGTGNYGYTF.